This entry lists 18 T cell receptor beta chains sequenced from one sample in a study of brain T cells in children with intractable seizures. Here immunoSEQ multiplex PCR was the method, and the copy in TCRdb shows in-frame clones only, minus some. The sample has 88,000 or so clones, approximately 90% seen once; the top ten hold 24%. Sequencing used peripheral blood, obtained at surgery. The receptors were sampled from a girl aged 2-9 years with Rasmussen encephalitis and intractable seizures.

The chain has TRBV28 and TRBJ1-1, with D perhaps TRBD1 (5 bases). The V gene's germline CDR1 is MDHEN and CDR2 SYDVKM. CDR3 size: 15 residues. The ends were cut back, 8 bases at V and 0 bases at J, with 16 bases in the middle. As DNA, the CDR3 is TGTGCCAGCCTACCGACCGACAGACTGAACACTGAAGCTTTCTTT. Translating it yields CASLPTDRLNTEAFF.

The chain couples TRBV3-1 (or the pseudogene TRBV3-2) to TRBJ1-1, with D hard to call. Germline V gene lookup returns CDR1 LGHDT and CDR2 YNNKEL (reference sequence). CDR3 size: 13 residues. The germline V and J ends were trimmed by 1 base and 3 bases, with 6 bases remaining between them. The CDR3 DNA reads as TGTGCCAGCAGCCAAGCGTCATACACTGAAGCTTTCTTT. Translating it yields CASSQASYTEAFF.

The genes are TRBV28 and TRBJ1-6, with TRBD1 identical over 9 bases. Trimming removed 4 bases from V and 10 bases from J; junction bases left unmatched: 8. The CDR3 runs 15 residues. CDR1 and CDR2 (germline): MDHEN, SYDVKM. The DNA for the CDR3 is TGTGCCAGCAGTTCCCGGACAGGGGTACGGTCACCCCTCCACTTT. It encodes CASSSRTGVRSPLHF.

The V gene is TRBV10-3, the J gene TRBJ1-1; 7 bases are shared with TRBD1. Germline loops: CDR1 ENHRY, CDR2 SYGVKD. Trimming removed 4 bases from V and 4 bases from J; junction bases left unmatched: 0. This CDR3 contains 12 residues. The CDR3 DNA follows: TGTGCCATCAGTGCAGGGGGCACTGAAGCTTTCTTT. Its protein product is CAISAGGTEAFF.

This chain joins TRBV7-2 and TRBJ2-1, with 12 bases fitting TRBD2. CDR1 is SGHTA, CDR2 FQGNSA, per germline. There are 15 residues in the CDR3. V was pared by 4 bases and J by 5 bases, with 3 bases of the junction left unmatched. The CDR3 DNA sequence: TGTGCCAGCAGCTCTCGGACTAGCGGGAACAATGAGCAGTTCTTC. Protein product: CASSSRTSGNNEQFF.

The J gene is TRBJ1-2, the V gene TRBV24-1, with 8 bases fitting TRBD1. J gave up 11 bases and V 2 bases, and 15 bases lay outside the gene matches. Germline lookup yields CDR1 KGHDR and CDR2 SFDVKD. The CDR3 runs 16 residues. The CDR3, as DNA: TGTGCCACCAGTGATTGGCCCGGGACAGGAGCCCCCCTTTACACCTTC. This gives the protein CATSDWPGTGAPLYTF.

This sequence joins TRBV4-1 and TRBJ2-2; 10 bases fit TRBD2. J was trimmed by 5 bases and V by 0 bases; bases with no gene match: 6. The CDR3 consists of 17 residues. The germline gives CDR1 MGHRA, CDR2 YSYEKL. Here the CDR3 DNA reads TGCGCCAGCAGCCAAGAAATAGCGGGAGGTCTGACCGGGGAGCTGTTTTTT. Its protein is CASSQEIAGGLTGELFF.

V and J are TRBV18 and TRBJ2-7; 7 bases fit TRBD1. J gave up 0 bases and V 2 bases, and 7 bases lay outside the gene matches. Germline CDR1 is KGHSH and CDR2 is LQKENI. The CDR3 covers 16 residues. The CDR3 spells CASSPYGTAPSYEQYF. The DNA for the CDR3 is TGTGCCAGCTCACCATACGGGACAGCCCCCTCCTACGAGCAGTACTTC.

This CDR3 is CASSLSVDREGYGYTF. In DNA, the CDR3 is TGTGCCAGCAGTTTATCGGTGGACAGGGAGGGCTATGGCTACACCTTC. The rearrangement uses TRBV27 and TRBJ1-2; TRBD1 aligns across 8 bases. In germline, CDR1 is MNHEY, CDR2 SMNVEV (reference sequence). CDR3 size: 16 residues. V shed 0 bases and J 4 bases; nucleotides not matched to a gene: 7.

This chain joins TRBV30 and TRBJ1-1; a weak D match, TRBD1 (5 bases). V lost 2 bases and J 4 bases, leaving 11 bases between the germline ends. Germline V gene data show CDR1 as GTSNPN and CDR2 as SVGIG (reference sequence). The CDR3 runs to 13 residues. The CDR3: CAWSSQGLTEAFF. CDR3 coding DNA: TGTGCCTGGAGTTCCCAGGGCCTCACTGAAGCTTTCTTT.

The genes are TRBV6-5 and TRBJ1-5; D uncertain. There are 15 residues in the CDR3. From germline, CDR1 is MNHEY and CDR2 SVGAGI. V gave up 6 bases and J gave up 0 bases, with 12 bases separating them. CDR3 DNA sequence: TGTGCCAGCAGGAGAGGTGGCAATAGCAATCAGCCCCAGCATTTT. Its protein is CASRRGGNSNQPQHF.

The V gene is TRBV5-5, the J gene TRBJ2-1; unclear D gene. The CDR3 is made up of 15 amino acids. Trimming removed 4 bases at V and 8 bases at J, with 19 bases between. The V gene's germline CDR1 is SGHKS and CDR2 YYEKEE (reference sequence). The CDR3: CASSVSGAYRYEQFF. Here the CDR3 DNA reads TGTGCCAGCAGCGTGTCAGGTGCCTATCGCTATGAGCAGTTCTTC. The full variable domain, with the rest looked up from reference TRBV5-5 and TRBJ2-1, is DAGVTQSPTHLIKTRGQQVTLRCSPISGHKSVSWYQQVLGQGPQFIFQYYEKEERGRGNFPDRFSARQFPNYSSELNVNALLLGDSALYLCASSVSGAYRYEQFFGPGTRLTVL.

The chain links TRBV5-5 to TRBJ1-6; no clear D. There are 16 residues in the CDR3. Germline CDR1 is SGHKS and CDR2 is YYEKEE (reference sequence). Trimming removed 0 bases at V and 0 bases at J, with 7 bases between. The CDR3 coding sequence is TGTGCCAGCAGCTTGGGGCGGCGCTCCTATAATTCACCCCTCCACTTT. It translates to CASSLGRRSYNSPLHF.

A few counts support this clone. V and J are TRBV28 and TRBJ1-1, with D maybe TRBD1 (5 bases). The V end was cut by 2 bases, the J end by 11 bases, with 18 bases between. Germline CDR1 MDHEN, CDR2 SYDVKM. This CDR3 has 14 residues. The DNA of the CDR3 is TGTGCCAGCAGTTTAATTGGGGCCCTAAGGGGCGCTTTCTTT. Its translation is CASSLIGALRGAFF.

The chain couples TRBV12-3 or TRBV12-4 to TRBJ1-1; a possible D gene is TRBD1 (6 bases). Deletions cut 7 bases from V and 5 bases from J, with 14 bases between. This CDR3 comprises 13 residues. In nucleotides, the CDR3 is TGTGCCAGCACAATGGCAGGGGCAACTGAAGCTTTCTTT. Translated: CASTMAGATEAFF.

V and J are TRBV9 and TRBJ1-6, with D unclear. From germline, CDR1 is SGDLS and CDR2 YYNGEE. Trimming pared 3 bases from V and 5 bases from J, leaving 15 bases between. The CDR3 has 16 residues. The CDR3 region is CASSGRSAGNNSPLHF. In DNA, the CDR3 is TGTGCCAGCAGCGGACGTTCGGCGGGGAATAATTCACCCCTCCACTTT. Looking up the rest from reference TRBV9 and TRBJ1-6 gives the full variable domain: DSGVTQTPKHLITATGQRVTLRCSPRSGDLSVYWYQQSLDQGLQFLIQYYNGEERAKGNILERFSAQQFPDLHSELNLSSLELGDSALYFCASSGRSAGNNSPLHFGNGTRLTVT.

The chain recombines TRBV4-2 with TRBJ2-7, with a possible D match to TRBD1 (5 bases). The germline gives CDR1 LGHNA, CDR2 YNFKEQ. The V gene lost 0 bases and the J gene lost 2 bases, with 11 bases spanning the gap. The CDR3 consists of 15 residues. The CDR3 DNA is TGTGCCAGCAGCCAAGACGCTGGGGCTCCCTACGAGCAGTACTTC. This gives the protein CASSQDAGAPYEQYF.

The chain uses TRBV6-5 and TRBJ2-2; 10 nucleotides match TRBD1. J lost 6 bases, V lost 2 bases, and 6 bases had no gene match. The CDR3 is 16 residues long. CDR1 and CDR2 from the germline V gene are MNHEY and SVGAGI. The CDR3 DNA sequence: TGTGCCAGCAGTTACATCCTCGGGACAGGGGCCGGGGAGCTGTTTTTT. Translation: CASSYILGTGAGELFF.